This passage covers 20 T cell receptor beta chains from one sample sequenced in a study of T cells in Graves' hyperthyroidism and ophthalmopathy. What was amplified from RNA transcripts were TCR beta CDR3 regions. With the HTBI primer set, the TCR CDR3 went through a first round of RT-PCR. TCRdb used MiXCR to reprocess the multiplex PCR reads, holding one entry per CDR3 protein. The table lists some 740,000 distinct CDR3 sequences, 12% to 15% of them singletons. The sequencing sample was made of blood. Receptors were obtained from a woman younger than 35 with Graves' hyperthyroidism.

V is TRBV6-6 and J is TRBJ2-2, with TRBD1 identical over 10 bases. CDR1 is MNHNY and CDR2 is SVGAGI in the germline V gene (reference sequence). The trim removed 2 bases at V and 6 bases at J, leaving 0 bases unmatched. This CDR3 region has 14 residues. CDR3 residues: CASSYDRGPGELFF. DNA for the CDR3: TGTGCCAGCAGTTACGACAGGGGGCCCGGGGAGCTGTTTTTT.

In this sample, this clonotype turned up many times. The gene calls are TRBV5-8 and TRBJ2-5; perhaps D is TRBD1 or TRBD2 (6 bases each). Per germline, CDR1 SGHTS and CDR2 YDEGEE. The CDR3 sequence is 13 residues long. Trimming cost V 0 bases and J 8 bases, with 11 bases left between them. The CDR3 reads CASSLDGGRTQYF. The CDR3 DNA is TGTGCCAGCAGCTTGGACGGGGGCAGAACCCAGTACTTC. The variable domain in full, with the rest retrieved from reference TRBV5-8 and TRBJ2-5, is EAGVTQSPTHLIKTRGQQATLRCSPISGHTSVYWYQQALGLGLQFLLWYDEGEERNRGNFPPRFSGRQFPNYSSELNVNALELEDSALYLCASSLDGGRTQYFGPGTRLLVL.

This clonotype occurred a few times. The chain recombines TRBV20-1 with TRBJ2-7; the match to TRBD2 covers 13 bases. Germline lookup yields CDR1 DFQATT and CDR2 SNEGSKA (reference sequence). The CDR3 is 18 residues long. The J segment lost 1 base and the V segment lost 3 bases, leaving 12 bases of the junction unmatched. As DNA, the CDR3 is TGCAGTGCTAGTCCAACCACGGGACTAGCGGGACTTTCCTACGAGCAGTACTTC. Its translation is CSASPTTGLAGLSYEQYF.

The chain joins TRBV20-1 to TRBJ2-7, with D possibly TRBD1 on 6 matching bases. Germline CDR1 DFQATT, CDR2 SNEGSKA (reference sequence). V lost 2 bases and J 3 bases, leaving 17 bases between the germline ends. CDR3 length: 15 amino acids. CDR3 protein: CSARHRMGANYEQYF. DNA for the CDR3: TGCAGTGCTAGACATCGGATGGGGGCCAACTACGAGCAGTACTTC.

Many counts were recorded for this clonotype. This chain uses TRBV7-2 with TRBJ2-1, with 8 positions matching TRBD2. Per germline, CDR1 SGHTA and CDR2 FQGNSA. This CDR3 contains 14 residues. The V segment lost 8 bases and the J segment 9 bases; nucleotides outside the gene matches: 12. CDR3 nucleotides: TGTGCCAGCGGCCGGGGGGGCCAAGGCCGTGAGCAGTTCTTC. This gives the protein CASGRGGQGREQFF.

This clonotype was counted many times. The CDR3 sequence: CASIPTGSTTEAFF. CDR3 DNA: TGTGCCAGCATCCCGACAGGGAGTACCACTGAAGCTTTCTTT. The rearrangement links TRBV12-3 or TRBV12-4 to TRBJ1-1; 7 bases match TRBD1. V lost 7 bases and J lost 4; bases outside the gene matches: 9. The CDR3 spans 14 residues.

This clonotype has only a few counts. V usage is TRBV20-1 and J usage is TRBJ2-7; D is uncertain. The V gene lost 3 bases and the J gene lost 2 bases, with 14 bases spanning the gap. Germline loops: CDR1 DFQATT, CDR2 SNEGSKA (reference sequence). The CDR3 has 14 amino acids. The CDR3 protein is CSASSPRRAYEQYF. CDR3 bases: TGCAGTGCTAGTTCCCCGCGCCGCGCCTACGAGCAGTACTTC.

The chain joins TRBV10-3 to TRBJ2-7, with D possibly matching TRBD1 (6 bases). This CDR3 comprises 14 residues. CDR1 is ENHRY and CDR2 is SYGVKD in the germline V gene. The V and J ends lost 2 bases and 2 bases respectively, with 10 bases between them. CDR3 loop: CAISENRVPYEQYF. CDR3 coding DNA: TGTGCCATCAGTGAGAACAGGGTCCCCTACGAGCAGTACTTC.

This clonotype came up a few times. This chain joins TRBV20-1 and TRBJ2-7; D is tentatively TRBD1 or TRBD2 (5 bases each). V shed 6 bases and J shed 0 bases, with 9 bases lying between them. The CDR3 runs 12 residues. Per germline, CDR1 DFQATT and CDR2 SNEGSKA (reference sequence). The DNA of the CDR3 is TGCAGTGCCGGGACCTTCTCCTACGAGCAGTACTTC. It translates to CSAGTFSYEQYF.

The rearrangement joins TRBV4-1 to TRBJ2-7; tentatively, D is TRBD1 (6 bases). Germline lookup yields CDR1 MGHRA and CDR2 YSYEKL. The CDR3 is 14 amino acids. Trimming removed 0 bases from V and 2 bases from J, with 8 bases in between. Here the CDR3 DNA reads TGCGCCAGCAGCCAAGAAAGGGGGACCTACGAGCAGTACTTC. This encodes CASSQERGTYEQYF.

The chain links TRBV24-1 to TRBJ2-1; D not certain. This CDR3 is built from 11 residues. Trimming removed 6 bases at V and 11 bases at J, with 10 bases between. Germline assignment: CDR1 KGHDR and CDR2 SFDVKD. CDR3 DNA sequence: TGTGCCACCAGTAGGGTGGGTCAGCAGTTCTTC. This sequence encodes CATSRVGQQFF.

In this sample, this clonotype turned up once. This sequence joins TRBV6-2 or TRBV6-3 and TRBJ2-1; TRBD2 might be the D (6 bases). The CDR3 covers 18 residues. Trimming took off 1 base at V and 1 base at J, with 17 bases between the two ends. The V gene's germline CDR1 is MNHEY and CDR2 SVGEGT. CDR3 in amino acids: CASSYFSVGSGSYNEQFF. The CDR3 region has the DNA TGTGCCAGCAGTTACTTCTCTGTCGGGAGTGGATCCTACAATGAGCAGTTCTTC.

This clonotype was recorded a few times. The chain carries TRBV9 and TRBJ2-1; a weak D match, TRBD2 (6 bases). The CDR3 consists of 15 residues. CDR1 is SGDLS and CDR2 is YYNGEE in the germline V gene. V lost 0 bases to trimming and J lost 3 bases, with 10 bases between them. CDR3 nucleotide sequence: TGTGCCAGCAGCGTAGGAACTAGCCTCTACAATGAGCAGTTCTTC. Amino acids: CASSVGTSLYNEQFF.

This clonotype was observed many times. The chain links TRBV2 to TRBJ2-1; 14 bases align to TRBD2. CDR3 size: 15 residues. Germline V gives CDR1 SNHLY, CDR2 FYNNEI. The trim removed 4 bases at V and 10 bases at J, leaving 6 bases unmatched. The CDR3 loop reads CASSGLAGGPWEQFF. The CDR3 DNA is TGTGCCAGCAGTGGACTAGCGGGAGGGCCATGGGAGCAGTTCTTC.

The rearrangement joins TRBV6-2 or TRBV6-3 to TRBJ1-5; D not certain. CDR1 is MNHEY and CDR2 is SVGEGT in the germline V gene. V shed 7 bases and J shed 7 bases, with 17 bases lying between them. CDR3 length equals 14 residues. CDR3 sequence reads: CASTSWRVDQPQHF. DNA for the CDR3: TGTGCCAGCACCTCTTGGAGGGTAGACCAGCCCCAGCATTTT.

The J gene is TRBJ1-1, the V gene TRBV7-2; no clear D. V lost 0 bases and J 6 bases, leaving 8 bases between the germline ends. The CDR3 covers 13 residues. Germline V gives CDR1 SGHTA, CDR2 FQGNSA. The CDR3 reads CASSLALAAEAFF. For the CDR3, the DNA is TGTGCCAGCAGCTTAGCGCTTGCAGCTGAAGCTTTCTTT.

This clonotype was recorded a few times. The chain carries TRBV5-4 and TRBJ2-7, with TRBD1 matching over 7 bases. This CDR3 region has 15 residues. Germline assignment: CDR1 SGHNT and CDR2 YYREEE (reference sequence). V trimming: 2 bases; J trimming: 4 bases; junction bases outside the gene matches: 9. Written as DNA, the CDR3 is TGTGCCAGCAGCTTAGGACAGGATCCTATGTACGAGCAGTACTTC. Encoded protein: CASSLGQDPMYEQYF.

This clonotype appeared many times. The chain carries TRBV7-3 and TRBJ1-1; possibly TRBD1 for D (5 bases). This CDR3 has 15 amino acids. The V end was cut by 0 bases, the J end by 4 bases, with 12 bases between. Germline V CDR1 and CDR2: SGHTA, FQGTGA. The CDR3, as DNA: TGTGCCAGCAGCTTAACGGGGGGAGGGACCACTGAAGCTTTCTTT. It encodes CASSLTGGGTTEAFF.

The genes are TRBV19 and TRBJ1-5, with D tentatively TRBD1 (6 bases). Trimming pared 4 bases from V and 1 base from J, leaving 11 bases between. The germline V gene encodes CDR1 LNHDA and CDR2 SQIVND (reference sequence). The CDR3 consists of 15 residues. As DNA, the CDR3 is TGTGCCAGTAGTAGGAGGACAGAGAGCAATCAGCCCCAGCATTTT. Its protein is CASSRRTESNQPQHF.

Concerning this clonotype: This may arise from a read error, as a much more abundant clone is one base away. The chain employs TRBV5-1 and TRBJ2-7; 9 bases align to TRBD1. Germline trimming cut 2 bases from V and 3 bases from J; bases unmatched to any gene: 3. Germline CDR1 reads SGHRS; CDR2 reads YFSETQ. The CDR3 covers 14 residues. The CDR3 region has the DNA TGCGCCAGCAGCTTTGGGACAGGGTGCTACGAGCAGTACTTC. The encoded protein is CASSFGTGCYEQYF.